These 21 T cell receptor beta chains came from one sample sequenced in a study of CD8+ T cells in alopecia areata. Specified treatment: oral pan-JAK inhibitor, 5-10 mg twice daily. RNA extraction and reverse transcription yielded cDNA as sequencing template. The data were produced by immunoSEQ multiplex PCR, yet TCRdb's version contains in-frame clones alone and is incomplete. The sample consists of over 250,000 clones, 60% of them appearing once. This sample comprised CD4+ T cells sorted from blood, obtained at week 52, from a patient treated with tofacitinib. Receptors originate from a human donor with alopecia areata.

This clone was seen only once. The junction shows a germline mismatch at one end, possibly a read error. The sample holds other DNA sequences that translate to the same CDR3. The DNA for the CDR3 is TGTGCCTGGAGATACAGGGGGTGGACTGAAGCCTTCTTT. It specifies CAWRYRGWTEAFF. The gene calls are TRBV30 and TRBJ1-1; TRBD1 matches at 8 bases. Germline CDR1 reads GTSNPN; CDR2 reads SVGIG (reference sequence). CDR3 length: 13 amino acids.

The chain carries TRBV29-1 and TRBJ1-6; no definite D call. Germline V gene data show CDR1 as SQVTM and CDR2 as ANQGSEA. V lost 5 bases to trimming and J lost 14 bases, with 10 bases between them. The CDR3 has 10 residues. The DNA for the CDR3 is TGCAGCGTTCTTACAACGACCCTCCACTTT. As protein: CSVLTTTLHF.

The J gene is TRBJ1-2, the V gene TRBV30; D might be TRBD1 (5 bases). The CDR3 extends over 12 amino acids. Per germline, CDR1 GTSNPN and CDR2 SVGIG (reference sequence). V was trimmed by 4 bases and J by 4 bases, leaving 10 bases between them. CDR3 bases: TGTGCCTGGAACCCGGGACTCTATGGCTACACCTTC. It specifies CAWNPGLYGYTF. Supplemented by reference TRBV30 and TRBJ1-2, the full variable domain reads SQTIHQWPATLVQPVGSPLSLECTVEGTSNPNLYWYRQAAGRGLQLLFYSVGIGQISSEVPQNLSASRPQDRQFILSSKKLLLSDSGFYLCAWNPGLYGYTFGSGTRLTVV.

V is TRBV30 and J is TRBJ2-3, with D uncertain. The V end lost 3 bases, the J end lost 2 bases, and 18 bases lay between the germline ends. The CDR3 spans 16 residues. Per germline, CDR1 GTSNPN and CDR2 SVGIG (reference sequence). This chain's CDR3 is CAWSAGSGYSTDTQYF. The CDR3 nucleotides read TGTGCCTGGAGCGCCGGCTCAGGCTATTCCACAGATACGCAGTATTTT.

The chain is built from TRBV7-9 and TRBJ2-5; perhaps TRBD1 as D (6 bases). Looked up from germline, CDR1 is SEHNR and CDR2 is FQNEAQ (reference sequence). The CDR3 spans 14 residues. V lost 5 bases, J lost 11 bases, and 21 bases lay in between. The CDR3 protein is CASSADRPAILQYF. CDR3 DNA: TGTGCCAGCAGCGCAGACAGGCCCGCAATTTTACAGTACTTC.

In its sample, this clone was seen a few times. The chain employs TRBV2 and TRBJ2-1, with D possibly TRBD1 on 6 matching bases. Trimming stripped 6 bases from V and 11 bases from J, with 14 bases between. The V gene's germline CDR1 is SNHLY and CDR2 FYNNEI. The CDR3 has 12 residues. The CDR3: CASSGTPYKQFF. The CDR3 region has the DNA TGTGCCAGCAGCGGGACACCTTACAAGCAGTTCTTC.

The CDR3 is CASSVDGLADAYEQYF. CDR3 DNA: TGTGCCAGCAGCGTGGACGGACTAGCCGACGCCTACGAGCAGTACTTC. This rearrangement joins TRBV9 to TRBJ2-7; 8 bases line up with TRBD2. The CDR3 consists of 16 residues. V shed 2 bases, J shed 2 bases, and the junction held 9 bases outside the gene matches. Looked up from germline, CDR1 is SGDLS and CDR2 is YYNGEE.

This clone was detected only a few times. The gene calls are TRBV29-1 and TRBJ2-2, with D tentatively TRBD2 (6 bases). CDR1 is SQVTM, CDR2 ANQGSEA, per germline. The CDR3 is 13 amino acids. V was pared by 7 bases and J by 1 base, with 10 bases between. The CDR3 DNA reads as TGCAGCGCGTCGGGAGAGAACACCGGGGAGCTGTTTTTT. This translates into CSASGENTGELFF.

This clone was detected only a few times. The chain recombines TRBV29-1 with TRBJ2-1; 9 bases align to TRBD1. Germline CDR1 SQVTM, CDR2 ANQGSEA. Unmatched junction bases numbered 7, after V lost 7 bases and J lost 6 bases. The CDR3 runs 13 residues. CDR3 sequence (DNA): TGCAGCGCGGTGGGACAGGGTGGCAATGAGCAGTTCTTC. Protein sequence: CSAVGQGGNEQFF.

The chain carries TRBV2 and TRBJ2-2; 7 positions match TRBD1. CDR3 length: 16 residues. The J segment lost 3 bases and the V segment lost 5 bases, leaving 9 bases of the junction unmatched. Per the germline V gene, CDR1 is SNHLY and CDR2 is FYNNEI. CDR3 sequence (DNA): TGTGCCAGCAGTTCGCCCACAGGGGTTGACACCGGGGAGCTGTTTTTT. It translates to CASSSPTGVDTGELFF.

This clone was seen once. The chain has TRBV4-2 and TRBJ2-7; D could derive from TRBD1 or TRBD2 (5 bases each). V dropped 6 bases and J dropped 7 bases, with 19 bases sitting between them. The CDR3 sequence is 14 residues long. The germline V gene encodes CDR1 LGHNA and CDR2 YNFKEQ. This CDR3 is CASRSRDLEGEQYF. CDR3 nucleotides: TGTGCCAGCAGATCCCGAGACCTTGAGGGGGAGCAGTACTTC.

The chain is built from TRBV30 and TRBJ2-7; 8 bases match TRBD1. J was trimmed by 5 bases and V by 3 bases; bases with no gene match: 9. Looked up from germline, CDR1 is GTSNPN and CDR2 is SVGIG (reference sequence). The CDR3 contains 14 residues. CDR3 DNA sequence: TGTGCCTGGAGGGATATTACAGGGGGAGACGAGCAGTACTTC. It encodes CAWRDITGGDEQYF.

In this sample, this clone turned up a few times. The rearrangement uses TRBV29-1 and TRBJ2-7, with 7 positions matching TRBD2. Germline V gene lookup returns CDR1 SQVTM and CDR2 ANQGSEA. The CDR3 contains 12 residues. V dropped 1 base and J dropped 3; count of bases not matched to a gene: 0. The CDR3 loop reads CSVEASGYEQYF. As DNA, the CDR3 is TGCAGCGTTGAAGCTAGCGGCTACGAGCAGTACTTC.

V is TRBV30 and J is TRBJ2-2; D may correspond to TRBD1 or TRBD2 (5 bases each). The CDR3 has 14 residues. Trimming pared 4 bases from V and 7 bases from J, leaving 16 bases between. From germline, CDR1 is GTSNPN and CDR2 SVGIG (reference sequence). The CDR3 is CAWTGRRVNGELFF. The CDR3 DNA follows: TGTGCCTGGACAGGGAGAAGGGTTAACGGGGAGCTGTTTTTT.

This sequence joins TRBV7-3 and TRBJ2-5; 9 bases fit TRBD2. Germline V CDR1 and CDR2: SGHTA, FQGTGA. Unmatched junction bases numbered 6, after V lost 5 bases and J lost 5 bases. CDR3 length: 14 residues. The CDR3 DNA follows: TGTGCCAGCAGCCTGGCTAGCGGGGCCGAGACCCAGTACTTC. The encoded protein is CASSLASGAETQYF.

This clone was seen more than once but under ten times. This sequence joins TRBV14 and TRBJ1-6; 7 positions agree with TRBD1. The V gene's germline CDR1 is SGHDN and CDR2 FVKESK. The ends lost 5 bases at V and 8 bases at J; junction bases unmatched: 18. This CDR3 region has 18 residues. This CDR3 is CASSIGGIGTAWHSPLHF. CDR3 DNA: TGTGCCAGCAGCATAGGGGGCATCGGGACGGCGTGGCATTCACCCCTCCACTTT.

CDR3 DNA: TGTGCCAGCAGCCCCCAGGGCACAGATACGCAGTATTTT. As protein: CASSPQGTDTQYF. V usage is TRBV7-3 and J usage is TRBJ2-3; D is ambiguous. The CDR3 is 13 amino acids. Per the germline V gene, CDR1 is SGHTA and CDR2 is FQGTGA. V was clipped by 5 bases and J by 1 base, with 7 bases between them.

The chain combines TRBV2 with TRBJ1-5; no clear D. The germline gives CDR1 SNHLY, CDR2 FYNNEI. The germline V and J ends were trimmed by 6 bases and 3 bases, with 15 bases remaining between them. The CDR3 is made up of 15 amino acids. CDR3 sequence: CASRSRTAINQPQHF. The CDR3 DNA reads as TGTGCCAGCAGGTCCCGAACAGCAATCAATCAGCCCCAGCATTTT.

V is TRBV4-2 and J is TRBJ1-5; 9 nucleotides align to TRBD1. The V segment lost 3 bases and the J segment 1 base; nucleotides outside the gene matches: 1. CDR1 and CDR2 from the germline V gene are LGHNA and YNFKEQ. This CDR3 contains 15 residues. The CDR3 nucleotides are TGTGCCAGCAGCCATGGACAGGGGAGCAATCAGCCCCAGCATTTT. Translation: CASSHGQGSNQPQHF.

V is TRBV25-1 and J is TRBJ2-4, with D unclear. The germline CDR1 and CDR2 sequences are MGHDK and SYGVNS. V gave up 5 bases and J gave up 0 bases, with 11 bases separating them. This CDR3 is 15 amino acids long. The CDR3 bases are TGTGCCAGCAGTCCGAGGTCCGTAGCCAAAAACATTCAGTACTTC. It encodes CASSPRSVAKNIQYF.

This chain links TRBV30 with TRBJ1-6, with 7 bases aligning to TRBD1. The junction had 7 bases not matched to a gene; V was cut back by 0 bases and J by 8 bases. CDR1 and CDR2 from the germline V gene are GTSNPN and SVGIG (reference sequence). The CDR3 totals 15 residues. The CDR3 bases are TGTGCCTGGAGTGTCGGACAGGCGACCTATTCACCCCTCCACTTT. It codes for CAWSVGQATYSPLHF.